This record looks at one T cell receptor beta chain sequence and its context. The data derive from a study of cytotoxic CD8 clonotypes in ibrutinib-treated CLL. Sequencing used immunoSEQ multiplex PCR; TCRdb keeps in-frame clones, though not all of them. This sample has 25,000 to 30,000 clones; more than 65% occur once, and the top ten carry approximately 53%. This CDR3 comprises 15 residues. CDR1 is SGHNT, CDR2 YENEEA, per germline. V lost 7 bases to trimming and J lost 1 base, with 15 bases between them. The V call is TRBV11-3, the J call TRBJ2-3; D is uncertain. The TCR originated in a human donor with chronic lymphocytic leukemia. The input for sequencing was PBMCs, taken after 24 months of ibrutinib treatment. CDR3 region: CASNDLPCCTDTQYF. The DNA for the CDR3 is TGTGCCAGCAATGACTTGCCGTGCTGCACAGATACGCAGTATTTT. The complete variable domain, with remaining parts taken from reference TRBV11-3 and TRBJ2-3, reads EAGVVQSPRYKIIEKKQPVAFWCNPISGHNTLYWYLQNLGQGPELLIRYENEEAVDDSQLPKDRFSAERLKGVDSTLKIQPAELGDSAVYLCASNDLPCCTDTQYFGPGTRLTVL.